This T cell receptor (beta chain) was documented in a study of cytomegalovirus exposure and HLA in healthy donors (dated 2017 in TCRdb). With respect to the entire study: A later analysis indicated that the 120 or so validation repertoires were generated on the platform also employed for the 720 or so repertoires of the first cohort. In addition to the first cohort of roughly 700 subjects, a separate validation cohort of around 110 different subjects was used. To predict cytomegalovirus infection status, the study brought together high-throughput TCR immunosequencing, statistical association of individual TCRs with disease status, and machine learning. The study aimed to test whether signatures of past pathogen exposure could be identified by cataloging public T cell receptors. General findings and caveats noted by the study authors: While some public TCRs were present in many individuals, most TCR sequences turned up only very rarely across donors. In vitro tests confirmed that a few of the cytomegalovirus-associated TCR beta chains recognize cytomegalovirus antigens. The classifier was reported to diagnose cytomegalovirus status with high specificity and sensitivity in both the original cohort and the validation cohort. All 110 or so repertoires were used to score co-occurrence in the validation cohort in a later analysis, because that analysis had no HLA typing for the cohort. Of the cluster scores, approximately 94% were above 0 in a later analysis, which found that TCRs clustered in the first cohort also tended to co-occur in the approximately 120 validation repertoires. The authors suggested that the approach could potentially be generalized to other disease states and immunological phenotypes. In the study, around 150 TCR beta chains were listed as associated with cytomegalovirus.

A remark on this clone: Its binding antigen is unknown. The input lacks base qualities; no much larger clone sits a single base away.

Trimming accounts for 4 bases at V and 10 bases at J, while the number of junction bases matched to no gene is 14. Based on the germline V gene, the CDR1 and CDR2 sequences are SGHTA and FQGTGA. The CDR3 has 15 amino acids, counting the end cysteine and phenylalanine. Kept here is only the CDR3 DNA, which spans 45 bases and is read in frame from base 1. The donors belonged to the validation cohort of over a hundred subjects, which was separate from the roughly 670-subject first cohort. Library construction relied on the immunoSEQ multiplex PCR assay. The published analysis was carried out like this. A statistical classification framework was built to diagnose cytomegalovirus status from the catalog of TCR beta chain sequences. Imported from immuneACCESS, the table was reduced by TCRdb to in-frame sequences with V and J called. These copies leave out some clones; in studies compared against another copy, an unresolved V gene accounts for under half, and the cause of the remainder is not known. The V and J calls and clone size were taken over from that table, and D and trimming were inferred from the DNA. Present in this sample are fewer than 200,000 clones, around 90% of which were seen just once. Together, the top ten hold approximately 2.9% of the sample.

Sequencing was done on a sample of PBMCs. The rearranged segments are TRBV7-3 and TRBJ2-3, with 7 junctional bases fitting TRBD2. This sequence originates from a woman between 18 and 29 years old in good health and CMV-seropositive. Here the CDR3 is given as CASSSGDQGAGPQYF. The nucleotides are TGTGCCAGCAGCTCTGGGGATCAGGGAGCGGGACCGCAGTATTTT.